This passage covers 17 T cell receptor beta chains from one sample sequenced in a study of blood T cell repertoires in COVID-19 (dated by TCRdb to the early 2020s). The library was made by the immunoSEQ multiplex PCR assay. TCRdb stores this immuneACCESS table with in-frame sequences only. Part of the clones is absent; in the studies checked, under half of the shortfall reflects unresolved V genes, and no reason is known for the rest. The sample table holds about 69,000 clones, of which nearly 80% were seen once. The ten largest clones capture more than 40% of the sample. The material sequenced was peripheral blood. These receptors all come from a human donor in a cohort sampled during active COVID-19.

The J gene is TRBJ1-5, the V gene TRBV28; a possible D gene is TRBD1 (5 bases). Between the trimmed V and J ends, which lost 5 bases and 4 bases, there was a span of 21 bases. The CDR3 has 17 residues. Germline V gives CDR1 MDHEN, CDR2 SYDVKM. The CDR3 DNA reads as TGTGCCAGCAGTCATAGTCGGCTCAGGGATCGGAATCAGCCCCAGCATTTT. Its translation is CASSHSRLRDRNQPQHF.

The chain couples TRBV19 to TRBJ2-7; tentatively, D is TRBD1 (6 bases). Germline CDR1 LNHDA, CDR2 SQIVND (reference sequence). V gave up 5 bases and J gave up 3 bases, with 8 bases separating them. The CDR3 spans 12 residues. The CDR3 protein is CASSLQGYEQYF. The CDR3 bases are TGTGCCAGTAGTTTACAGGGCTACGAGCAGTACTTC.

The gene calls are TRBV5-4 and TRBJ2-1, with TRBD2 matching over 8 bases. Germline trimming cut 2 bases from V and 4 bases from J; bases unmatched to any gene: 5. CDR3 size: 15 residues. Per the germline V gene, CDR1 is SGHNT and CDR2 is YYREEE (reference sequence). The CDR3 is CASSLTSGTYNEQFF. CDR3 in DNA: TGTGCCAGCAGCTTAACTAGCGGAACTTACAATGAGCAGTTCTTC. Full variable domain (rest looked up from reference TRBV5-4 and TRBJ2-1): ETGVTQSPTHLIKTRGQQVTLRCSSQSGHNTVSWYQQALGQGPQFIFQYYREEENGRGNFPPRFSGLQFPNYSSELNVNALELDDSALYLCASSLTSGTYNEQFFGPGTRLTVL.

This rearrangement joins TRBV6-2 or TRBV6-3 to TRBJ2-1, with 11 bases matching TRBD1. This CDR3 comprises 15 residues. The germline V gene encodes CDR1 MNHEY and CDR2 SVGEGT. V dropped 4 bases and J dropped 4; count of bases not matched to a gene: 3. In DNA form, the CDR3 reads TGTGCCAGCAGTTCGGGACAGGGGGAATACAATGAGCAGTTCTTC. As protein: CASSSGQGEYNEQFF.

The CDR3 reads CASSEDFRASSGNTIYF. The CDR3 DNA is TGTGCCAGCAGCGAGGATTTCAGGGCCTCCTCTGGAAACACCATATATTTT. The chain links TRBV13 to TRBJ1-3; possibly TRBD1 for D (5 bases). The CDR3 extends over 17 amino acids. Germline CDR1 and CDR2: PRHDT and FYEKMQ (reference sequence). Trimming took 5 bases from V and 0 from J, leaving 17 bases between them.

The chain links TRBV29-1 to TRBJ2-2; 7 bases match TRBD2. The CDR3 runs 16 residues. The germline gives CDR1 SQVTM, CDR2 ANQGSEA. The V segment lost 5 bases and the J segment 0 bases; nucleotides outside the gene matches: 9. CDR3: CSVQMGAGSNTGELFF. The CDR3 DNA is TGCAGCGTTCAAATGGGAGCGGGATCGAACACCGGGGAGCTGTTTTTT.

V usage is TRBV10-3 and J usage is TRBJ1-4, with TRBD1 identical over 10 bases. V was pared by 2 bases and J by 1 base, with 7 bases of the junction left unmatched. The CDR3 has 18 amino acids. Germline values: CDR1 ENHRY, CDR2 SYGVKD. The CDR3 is CAISEGTGVLRTNEKLFF. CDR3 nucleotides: TGTGCCATCAGTGAGGGGACAGGGGTGCTTAGAACTAATGAAAAACTGTTTTTT.

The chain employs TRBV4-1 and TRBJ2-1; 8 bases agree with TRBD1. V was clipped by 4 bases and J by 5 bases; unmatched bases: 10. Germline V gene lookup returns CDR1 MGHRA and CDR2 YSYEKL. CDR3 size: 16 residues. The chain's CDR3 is CASSPSPGQVDNEQFF. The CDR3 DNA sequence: TGCGCCAGCAGCCCTTCACCGGGACAGGTTGACAATGAGCAGTTCTTC.

CDR3 in DNA: TGTGCCAGCAGCCAGTATTACGAGCAGTACTTC. It is translated as CASSQYYEQYF. The V and J genes are TRBV7-9 and TRBJ2-7; D is unresolved. Trimming took 5 bases from V and 4 from J, leaving 6 bases between them. CDR1 and CDR2 (germline): SEHNR, FQNEAQ (reference sequence). This CDR3 has 11 amino acids.

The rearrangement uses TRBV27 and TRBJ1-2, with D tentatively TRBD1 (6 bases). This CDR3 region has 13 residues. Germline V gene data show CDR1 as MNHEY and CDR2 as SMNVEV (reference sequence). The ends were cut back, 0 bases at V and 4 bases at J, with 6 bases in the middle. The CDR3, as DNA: TGTGCCAGCAGTTTATCAGGGGGCTATGGCTACACCTTC. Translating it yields CASSLSGGYGYTF.

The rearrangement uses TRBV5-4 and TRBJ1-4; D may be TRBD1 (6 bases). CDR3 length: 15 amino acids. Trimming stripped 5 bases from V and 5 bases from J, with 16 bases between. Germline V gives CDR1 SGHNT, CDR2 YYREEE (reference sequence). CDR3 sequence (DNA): TGTGCCAGCAGTTCTATGGGGGCGACAAATGAAAAACTGTTTTTT. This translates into CASSSMGATNEKLFF.

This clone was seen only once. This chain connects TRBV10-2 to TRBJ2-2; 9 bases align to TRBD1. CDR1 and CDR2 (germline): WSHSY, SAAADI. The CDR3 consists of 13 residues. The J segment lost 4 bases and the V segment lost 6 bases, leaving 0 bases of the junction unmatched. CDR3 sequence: CASRDRGTGELFF. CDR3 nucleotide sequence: TGCGCCAGCAGGGACAGGGGCACCGGGGAGCTGTTTTTT.

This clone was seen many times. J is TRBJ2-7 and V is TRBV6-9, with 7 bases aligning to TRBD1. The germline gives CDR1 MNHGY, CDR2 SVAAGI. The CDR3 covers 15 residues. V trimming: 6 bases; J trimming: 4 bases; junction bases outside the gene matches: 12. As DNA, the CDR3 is TGTGCCAGCAGCCCCGACAGGGCTCGCCGATACGAGCAGTACTTC. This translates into CASSPDRARRYEQYF.

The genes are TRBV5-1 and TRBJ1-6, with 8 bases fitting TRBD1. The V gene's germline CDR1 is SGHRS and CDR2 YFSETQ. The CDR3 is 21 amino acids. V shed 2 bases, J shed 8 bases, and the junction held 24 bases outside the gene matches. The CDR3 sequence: CASSLLTGASSRDVGDSPLHF. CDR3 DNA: TGCGCCAGCAGCTTATTGACAGGGGCGAGTTCTCGGGACGTGGGGGATTCACCCCTCCACTTT.

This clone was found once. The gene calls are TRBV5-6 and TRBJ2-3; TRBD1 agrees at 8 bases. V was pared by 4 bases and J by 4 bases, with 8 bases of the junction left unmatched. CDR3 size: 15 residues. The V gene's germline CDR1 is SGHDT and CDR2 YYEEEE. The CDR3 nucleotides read TGTGCCAGCAGCCTATCACAGGGGGGATCAGATACGCAGTATTTT. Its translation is CASSLSQGGSDTQYF. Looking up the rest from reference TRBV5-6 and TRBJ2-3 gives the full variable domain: DAGVTQSPTHLIKTRGQQVTLRCSPKSGHDTVSWYQQALGQGPQFIFQYYEEEERQRGNFPDRFSGHQFPNYSSELNVNALLLGDSALYLCASSLSQGGSDTQYFGPGTRLTVL.

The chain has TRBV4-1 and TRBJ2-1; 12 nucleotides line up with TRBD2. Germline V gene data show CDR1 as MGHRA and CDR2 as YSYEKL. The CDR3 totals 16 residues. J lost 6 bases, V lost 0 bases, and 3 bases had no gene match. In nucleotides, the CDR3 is TGCGCCAGCAGCCAAGAAGGACTAGCGGGAATCAATGAGCAGTTCTTC. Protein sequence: CASSQEGLAGINEQFF.

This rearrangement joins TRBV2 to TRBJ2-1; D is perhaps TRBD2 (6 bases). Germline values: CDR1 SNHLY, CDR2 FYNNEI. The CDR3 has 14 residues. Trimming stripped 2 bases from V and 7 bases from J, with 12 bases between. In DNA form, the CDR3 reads TGTGCCAGCAGTGAAAGGCCTCGGGGGAATGAGCAGTTCTTC. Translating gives CASSERPRGNEQFF.